These 10 T cell receptor beta chains came from one sample sequenced in a study of blood T cells in healthy people across ages. A second PCR of 7 to 11 cycles used a sample-barcoded 5' primer and a J-beta primer mix. One entry per CDR3 protein, called by TCRdb with MiXCR from the 5' RACE reads. The table has 1.5 million to 2 million distinct CDR3 sequences, 28% seen once; the top ten hold approximately 7.7%. The specimen was blood. The receptor source for this set is a woman in her 30s in good health.

This clonotype was observed many times. The chain joins TRBV12-3 or TRBV12-4 to TRBJ2-3; D gene ambiguous. V lost 5 bases to trimming and J lost 6 bases, with 15 bases between them. This CDR3 comprises 14 residues. The CDR3 sequence: CASSPSRSADTQYF. CDR3 DNA sequence: TGTGCCAGCAGTCCCTCTAGATCTGCGGATACGCAGTATTTT.

This clonotype was seen more than once but under ten times. The chain joins TRBV9 to TRBJ2-1, with no clear D. CDR1 is SGDLS and CDR2 is YYNGEE in the germline V gene. V lost 4 bases, J lost 8 bases, and 7 bases lay in between. The CDR3 sequence is 11 residues long. CDR3 protein: CASSKGYEQFF. CDR3 bases: TGTGCCAGCAGCAAAGGGTATGAGCAGTTCTTC.

The chain joins TRBV20-1 to TRBJ1-2, with a tentative D call TRBD1 (5 bases). Germline values: CDR1 DFQATT, CDR2 SNEGSKA (reference sequence). V was clipped by 1 base and J by 13 bases, with 13 bases between them. The CDR3 is made up of 11 amino acids. The CDR3: CSARVEGLPTF. Written as DNA, the CDR3 is TGCAGTGCTAGAGTGGAGGGGCTACCCACCTTC.

V usage is TRBV4-1 and J usage is TRBJ2-1; D is ambiguous. Germline CDR1 is MGHRA and CDR2 is YSYEKL. V lost 3 bases and J 3 bases, leaving 9 bases between the germline ends. The CDR3 loop spans 14 amino acids. CDR3 in DNA: TGCGCCAGCAGCCACTCGTCGGTCTACAATGAGCAGTTCTTC. Protein sequence: CASSHSSVYNEQFF.

Only a few counts were recorded for this clonotype. The chain carries TRBV29-1 and TRBJ1-1; no clear D gene. This CDR3 contains 14 residues. The V gene's germline CDR1 is SQVTM and CDR2 ANQGSEA. V was cut by 1 base and J by 6 bases, with 15 bases left in between. The CDR3 coding sequence is TGCAGCGTTGAAGTGGGGTCGGGTGGGGCTGAAGCTTTCTTT. Its translation is CSVEVGSGGAEAFF.

The chain recombines TRBV6-5 with TRBJ2-3, with D perhaps matching TRBD2 (6 bases). V was trimmed by 10 bases and J by 7 bases, leaving 15 bases between them. The V gene's germline CDR1 is MNHEY and CDR2 SVGAGI. This CDR3 spans 12 amino acids. The CDR3 is CANSQGGHTQYF. The CDR3 nucleotides read TGTGCCAACAGCCAAGGAGGGCATACGCAGTATTTT.

This clonotype appeared once. The junction does not match germline at one end; this may be a read error. V usage is TRBV7-2 and J usage is TRBJ2-3; maybe TRBD2 (5 bases). The CDR3 is 13 amino acids. The V gene's germline CDR1 is SGHTA and CDR2 FQGNSA. The DNA for the CDR3 is TGTGCCAGCAGCCCCCCTAGCACAGATACGCAGTTTTTT. Encoded protein: CASSPPSTDTQFF. Full variable domain (missing parts from reference TRBV7-2 and TRBJ2-3): GAGVSQSPSNKVTEKGKDVELRCDPISGHTALYWYRQSLGQGLEFLIYFQGNSAPDKSGLPSDRFSAERTGGSVSTLTIQRTQQEDSAVYLCASSPPSTDTQFFGPGTRLTVL.

This clonotype was seen only a few times. This chain links TRBV7-2 with TRBJ2-1; tentative D call: TRBD1 (5 bases). This CDR3 region has 12 residues. Germline CDR1 SGHTA, CDR2 FQGNSA. Deletions cut 7 bases from V and 6 bases from J, with 10 bases between. The CDR3 DNA reads as TGTGCCAGCAACAATGGGGCCAATGAGCAGTTCTTC. It codes for CASNNGANEQFF. The whole variable domain, filled in from reference TRBV7-2 and TRBJ2-1, reads GAGVSQSPSNKVTEKGKDVELRCDPISGHTALYWYRQSLGQGLEFLIYFQGNSAPDKSGLPSDRFSAERTGGSVSTLTIQRTQQEDSAVYLCASNNGANEQFFGPGTRLTVL.

The chain recombines TRBV27 with TRBJ2-5; D call uncertain. Germline lookup yields CDR1 MNHEY and CDR2 SMNVEV (reference sequence). CDR3 length equals 12 residues. V gave up 6 bases and J gave up 7 bases, with 12 bases separating them. CDR3 DNA sequence: TGTGCCAGCAGCCGACCCAGAGGGACCCAGTACTTC. Translated, it gives CASSRPRGTQYF.

This clonotype has just a few counts. The J gene is TRBJ2-7, the V gene TRBV11-2; perhaps TRBD1 as D (5 bases). In germline, CDR1 is SGHAT, CDR2 FQNNGV. The CDR3 contains 14 residues. Trimming cost V 3 bases and J 5 bases, with 14 bases left between them. CDR3 residues: CASSLGRASDEQYF. The CDR3 region has the DNA TGTGCCAGCAGCTTGGGCAGGGCAAGCGACGAGCAGTACTTC.